A selection of T cell receptor beta chains follows, all from one sample in a study of T-cell memory formation after mild COVID-19. TCRdb re-analysed the 5' RACE reads in MiXCR, keeping a single row per CDR3 protein. This repertoire shows some 290,000 distinct CDR3 sequences, about a sixth found once; its top ten account for around 23%. Sequencing was done on a sample of PBMCs or a T cell subset sorted from them (not recorded which). The receptors were sampled from a man between 18 and 35 years old who had mild COVID-19 (a few samples of this study predate the infection). Cell type and time point are not known. CDR3s include the opening cysteine and the closing phenylalanine or tryptophan. The D gene is left open where the match is weak. Size tells how often a clone was seen (once, few, many) or the class of an expanded clone, and some rows leave it out.

.,TRBJ1-6,TRBD1,TRBV6-2/TRBV6-3,CASSFGGTGTSPLHF,TGTGCCAGCAGTTTCGGCGGGACAGGGACTTCACCCCTCCACTTT
.,TRBJ1-3,.,TRBV20-1,CSASPPGAGNTIYF,TGCAGTGCTTCACCTCCGGGGGCCGGAAACACCATATATTTT
few,TRBJ1-1,.,TRBV27,CASSLRGPDTEAFF,TGTGCCAGCAGCCTCAGGGGTCCCGACACTGAAGCTTTCTTT
.,TRBJ2-5,.,TRBV5-1,CASSLRDGSETQYF,TGCGCCAGCAGCCTCCGGGACGGCTCGGAGACCCAGTACTTC
.,TRBJ1-5,.,TRBV7-2,CASSLAGWDQPQHF,TGTGCCAGCAGCTTGGCAGGGTGGGATCAGCCCCAGCATTTT
many,TRBJ2-1,TRBD2,TRBV5-1,CASSFHAGDYNEQFF,TGCGCCAGCAGCTTTCATGCGGGGGACTACAATGAGCAGTTCTTC
few,TRBJ2-2,TRBD2,TRBV7-9,CASSSRAGGPAGELFF,TGTGCCAGCAGCTCCCGAGCGGGGGGGCCGGCCGGGGAGCTGTTTTTT
few,TRBJ2-1,.,TRBV6-2/TRBV6-3,CASSEKYNEQFF,TGTGCCAGCAGTGAAAAATACAATGAGCAGTTCTTC
many,TRBJ2-5,.,TRBV5-1,CASSLDGEETQYF,TGCGCCAGCAGCTTGGACGGTGAAGAGACCCAGTACTTC
few,TRBJ2-5,.,TRBV29-1,CSAQGGHQETQYF,TGCAGCGCCCAGGGCGGGCACCAAGAGACCCAGTACTTC
.,TRBJ2-5,TRBD1,TRBV24-1,CATSPTGTGVLETQYF,TGTGCCACCAGCCCGACGGGGACAGGGGTGCTCGAGACCCAGTACTTC
few,TRBJ1-1,.,TRBV6-5,CASSYGQFMNTEAFF,TGTGCCAGCAGTTACGGACAGTTCATGAACACTGAAGCTTTCTTT
.,TRBJ2-3,TRBD2,TRBV7-2,CASSLLGGGTSTDTQYF,TGTGCCAGCAGCTTATTGGGCGGGGGTACTAGCACAGATACGCAGTATTTT
.,TRBJ1-6,.,TRBV18,CASSRRGGSDSPLHF,TGTGCCAGCTCACGACGAGGGGGGTCCGACTCACCCCTCCACTTT
many,TRBJ1-1,.,TRBV6-5,CASRRGATEAFF,TGTGCCAGCAGAAGGGGGGCCACTGAAGCTTTCTTT
many,TRBJ2-1,.,TRBV6-5,CASSYSLWVNEQFF,TGTGCCAGCAGTTACTCTCTGTGGGTCAATGAGCAGTTCTTC
once,TRBJ2-5,TRBD1,TRBV9,CASSVAEGAAETQYF,TGTGCCAGCAGCGTAGCTGAGGGGGCTGCGGAGACCCAGTACTTC
.,TRBJ2-5,TRBD1,TRBV5-1,CASSTGQGSQETQYF,TGCGCCAGCAGCACCGGACAGGGTTCTCAAGAGACCCAGTACTTC
many,TRBJ2-3,.,TRBV5-1,CASSSEGADTQYF,TGCGCCAGCAGCTCCGAGGGAGCAGATACGCAGTATTTT
many,TRBJ2-3,.,TRBV4-1,CASSQWTGSTDTQYF,TGCGCCAGCAGCCAGTGGACGGGGAGCACAGATACGCAGTATTTT
many,TRBJ2-5,.,TRBV7-7,CASSLRRGSEETQYF,TGTGCCAGCAGCTTACGCCGGGGGTCCGAAGAGACCCAGTACTTC
.,TRBJ2-3,.,TRBV2,CASSPRRLSPTDTQYF,TGTGCCAGCAGTCCCCGGCGACTCTCACCCACAGATACGCAGTATTTT
few,TRBJ2-3,.,TRBV7-2,CASSLLGVRDTQYF,TGTGCCAGCAGCTTGCTAGGTGTCAGGGATACGCAGTATTTT
many,TRBJ2-1,.,TRBV28,CASSTGTGNEQFF,TGTGCCAGCAGTACCGGAACAGGGAATGAGCAGTTCTTC
few,TRBJ2-5,TRBD1,TRBV4-3,CASSQAQGVGETQYF,TGCGCCAGCAGCCAAGCACAGGGGGTCGGGGAGACCCAGTACTTC
few,TRBJ2-4,.,TRBV7-9,CASSLGSREWDIQYF,TGTGCCAGCAGCTTAGGTTCCAGGGAATGGGACATTCAGTACTTC
.,TRBJ2-1,.,TRBV20-1,CSARGGRLSSYNEQFF,TGCAGTGCTAGAGGGGGCCGGCTAAGCTCCTACAATGAGCAGTTCTTC
many,TRBJ2-5,.,TRBV4-1,CASSRSTSGSETQYF,TGCGCCAGCAGCCGTAGTACCAGTGGATCGGAGACCCAGTACTTC
few,TRBJ2-2,TRBD1,TRBV25-1,CASSDTGTGLGELFF,TGTGCCAGCAGTGATACCGGGACAGGCTTGGGGGAGCTGTTTTTT
.,TRBJ1-2,.,TRBV7-9,CASSSPIRGTNYGYTF,TGTGCCAGCAGCTCACCGATAAGAGGGACTAACTATGGCTACACCTTC
.,TRBJ1-6,.,TRBV27,CASTRQYTTSPLHF,TGTGCCAGCACGCGGCAGTACACGACTTCACCCCTCCACTTT
.,TRBJ1-3,TRBD1,TRBV10-1,CAGQEETEPSGNTIYF,TGCGCCGGACAGGAAGAAACAGAACCCTCTGGAAACACCATATATTTT
.,TRBJ1-2,TRBD1,TRBV7-3,CASSLGQGPYGYTF,TGTGCCAGCAGCTTGGGACAGGGACCCTATGGCTACACCTTC
few,TRBJ2-3,TRBD1,TRBV7-3,CASSFAGGGADTQYF,TGTGCCAGCAGCTTTGCAGGGGGTGGAGCAGATACGCAGTATTTT
.,TRBJ2-3,TRBD1,TRBV12-3/TRBV12-4,CAISSSLRDRVNTDTQYF,TGTGCCATCAGTTCCTCTCTTCGGGACAGGGTTAACACAGATACGCAGTATTTT
.,TRBJ1-4,TRBD1,TRBV12-3/TRBV12-4,CASRNEQGAWEKLFF,TGTGCCAGCAGAAACGAACAGGGGGCTTGGGAAAAACTGTTTTTT
many,TRBJ2-6,TRBD2,TRBV4-2,CASSQEAGVGANVLTF,TGTGCCAGCAGCCAAGAAGCGGGGGTCGGGGCCAACGTCCTGACTTTC
.,TRBJ2-2,.,TRBV3-1,CASSQDWGTGELFF,TGTGCCAGCAGCCAAGATTGGGGGACCGGGGAGCTGTTTTTT
few,TRBJ1-1,.,TRBV20-1,CSARTDWESVNTEAFF,TGCAGTGCTAGGACGGACTGGGAATCAGTGAACACTGAAGCTTTCTTT
.,TRBJ2-2,.,TRBV24-1,CATSDTGTANTGELFF,TGTGCCACCAGTGATACCGGGACGGCGAACACCGGGGAGCTGTTTTTT
.,TRBJ1-1,.,TRBV12-3/TRBV12-4,CASSLAGTEAFF,TGTGCCAGCAGTTTAGCCGGCACTGAAGCTTTCTTT
.,TRBJ2-5,.,TRBV9,CASSSGDVQETQYF,TGTGCCAGCAGCTCCGGGGACGTCCAAGAGACCCAGTACTTC
few,TRBJ2-3,.,TRBV9,CASSGGLGTDTQYF,TGTGCCAGCAGCGGGGGTTTAGGCACAGATACGCAGTATTTT
few,TRBJ2-7,.,TRBV12-3/TRBV12-4,CASSPRQTYEQYF,TGTGCCAGCAGTCCCCGACAGACCTACGAGCAGTACTTC
few,TRBJ2-5,.,TRBV21-1,CASSNGAETQYF,TGTGCCAGCAGCAACGGGGCCGAGACCCAGTACTTC
few,TRBJ1-2,.,TRBV6-5,CASRATLGHYGYTF,TGTGCCAGCAGGGCGACCCTGGGGCACTATGGCTACACCTTC
.,TRBJ1-4,.,TRBV6-5,CASGPGGGEKLFF,TGTGCCAGCGGACCGGGGGGGGGTGAAAAACTGTTTTTT
few,TRBJ1-2,.,TRBV20-1,CSARPGTSNYGYTF,TGCAGTGCTAGGCCAGGGACCTCTAACTATGGCTACACCTTC
.,TRBJ1-2,.,TRBV4-3,CASSPQLGNGYTF,TGCGCCAGCAGCCCCCAGTTGGGGAATGGCTACACCTTC